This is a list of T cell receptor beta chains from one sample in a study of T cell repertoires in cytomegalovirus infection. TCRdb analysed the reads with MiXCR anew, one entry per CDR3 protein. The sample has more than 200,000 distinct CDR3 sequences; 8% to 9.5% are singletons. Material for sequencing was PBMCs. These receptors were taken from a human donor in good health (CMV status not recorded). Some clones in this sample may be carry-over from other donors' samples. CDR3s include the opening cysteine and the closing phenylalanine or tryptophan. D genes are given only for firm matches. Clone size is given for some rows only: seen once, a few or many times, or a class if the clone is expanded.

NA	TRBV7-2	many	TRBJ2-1	CASSQTRAIEQFF	TGTGCCAGCAGCCAGACCCGGGCTATTGAGCAGTTCTTC
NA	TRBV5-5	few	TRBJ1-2	CASSLEGTPGYGYTF	TGTGCCAGCAGCTTGGAGGGGACCCCCGGCTATGGCTACACCTTC
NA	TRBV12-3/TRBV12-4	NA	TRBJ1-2	CASSFRVTSYTF	TGTGCCAGCAGTTTTCGGGTTACGAGCTACACCTTC
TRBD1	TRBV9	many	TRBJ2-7	CASSVAQGAYEQYF	TGTGCCAGCAGCGTAGCACAGGGGGCCTACGAGCAGTACTTC
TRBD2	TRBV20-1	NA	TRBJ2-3	CSVPSGTTTDTQYF	TGCAGTGTTCCCTCCGGGACTACCACAGATACGCAGTATTTT
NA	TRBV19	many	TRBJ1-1	CASTPQVNTEAFF	TGTGCCAGTACCCCTCAGGTGAACACTGAAGCTTTCTTT
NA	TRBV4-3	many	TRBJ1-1	CASSQDKGTSAEAFF	TGCGCCAGCAGCCAAGATAAGGGGACATCTGCTGAAGCTTTCTTT
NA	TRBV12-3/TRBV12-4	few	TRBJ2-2	CASSFRQDTGELFF	TGTGCCAGCAGTTTCAGGCAGGACACCGGGGAGCTGTTTTTT
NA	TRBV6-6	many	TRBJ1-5	CASSYLSGTYSNQPQHF	TGTGCCAGCAGTTATCTCTCCGGGACATATAGCAATCAGCCCCAGCATTTT
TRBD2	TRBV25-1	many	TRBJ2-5	CASRGGTSGGKETQYF	TGTGCCAGCAGAGGGGGGACTAGCGGGGGCAAAGAGACCCAGTACTTC
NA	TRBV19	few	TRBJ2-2	CASIPQGGSGELFF	TGTGCCAGTATTCCACAGGGCGGGAGCGGGGAGCTGTTTTTT
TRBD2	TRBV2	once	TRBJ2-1	CACSEALAGGEQFF	TGTGCCTGCAGTGAAGCCCTAGCGGGAGGAGAGCAGTTCTTC
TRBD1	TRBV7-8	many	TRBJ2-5	CASSLKDRGRLGETQYF	TGTGCCAGCAGCTTGAAGGACAGGGGGCGCTTAGGAGAGACCCAGTACTTC
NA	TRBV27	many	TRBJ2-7	CASSLTGWSYEQYF	TGTGCCAGCAGTTTAACAGGGTGGTCCTACGAGCAGTACTTC